The 20 T cell receptor beta chains below were found in one sample sequenced in a study of T cell responses to AZD1222 COVID-19 vaccine. Measured with immunoSEQ multiplex PCR; TCRdb has only the in-frame clones, and not every one. This sample has more than 150,000 clones, with approximately 92% found just once. The material was peripheral blood, obtained on day 0 of AZD1222 vaccination. The receptors shown here come from an adult in good health.

The chain links TRBV7-8 to TRBJ1-1; D may be TRBD1 (5 bases). Trimming shortened V by 5 bases and J by 4 bases, and 20 bases separated the two germline ends. This CDR3 comprises 16 residues. CDR1 is SGHVS, CDR2 FQNEAQ, per germline. The CDR3 DNA reads TGTGCCAGCAGCCCCGGTGGGGGGTTTTTTAGCACTGAAGCTTTCTTT. Amino acids: CASSPGGGFFSTEAFF.

The J gene is TRBJ1-6, the V gene TRBV7-9; 8 bases are shared with TRBD1. This CDR3 has 16 residues. Germline values: CDR1 SEHNR, CDR2 FQNEAQ (reference sequence). V lost 6 bases, J lost 6 bases, and 10 bases stayed unmatched. The DNA for the CDR3 is TGTGCCAGCAGTCAATGGACAGGACAGGGTAATTCACCCCTCCACTTT. The encoded protein is CASSQWTGQGNSPLHF.

In this sample, this clone turned up a few times. The chain is built from TRBV6-5 and TRBJ2-2, with a weak D call TRBD1 (6 bases). The ends were cut back, 7 bases at V and 8 bases at J, with 17 bases in the middle. CDR3 size: 14 residues. Per the germline V gene, CDR1 is MNHEY and CDR2 is SVGAGI. The CDR3 region has the DNA TGTGCCAGCATCCACAGGGCCCCCGGTGGGGAGCTGTTTTTT. Its translation is CASIHRAPGGELFF.

J is TRBJ2-1 and V is TRBV4-1; perhaps TRBD2 as D (6 bases). The V gene's germline CDR1 is MGHRA and CDR2 YSYEKL. The CDR3 extends over 17 amino acids. Trimming stripped 4 bases from V and 8 bases from J, with 24 bases between. The CDR3 protein is CASSPSTTGEFQDEQFF. CDR3 DNA: TGCGCCAGCAGCCCCTCTACGACGGGAGAGTTCCAAGATGAGCAGTTCTTC.

This sequence joins TRBV24-1 and TRBJ2-1, with D tentatively TRBD2 (7 bases). The V and J ends lost 7 bases and 7 bases respectively, with 13 bases between them. Germline V gives CDR1 KGHDR, CDR2 SFDVKD. The CDR3 extends over 13 amino acids. The CDR3 bases are TGTGCCACCAGGGGGGGGCCGAGGAATGAGCAGTTCTTC. Its protein product is CATRGGPRNEQFF.

This chain uses TRBV19 with TRBJ1-5; 11 positions match TRBD1. The CDR3 loop spans 16 amino acids. Germline V gene lookup returns CDR1 LNHDA and CDR2 SQIVND (reference sequence). V lost 7 bases to trimming and J lost 6 bases; unmatched junction nucleotides: 11. CDR3 loop: CASKRGTGGKGQPQHF. The CDR3 DNA follows: TGTGCCAGTAAAAGGGGGACAGGGGGTAAGGGTCAGCCCCAGCATTTT.

This rearrangement joins TRBV7-2 to TRBJ2-7, with 7 bases fitting TRBD2. With 5 bases clipped from V and 5 bases from J, the junction kept 12 bases outside the gene matches. The CDR3 sequence is 15 residues long. Germline V gene lookup returns CDR1 SGHTA and CDR2 FQGNSA. The CDR3 DNA sequence: TGTGCCAGCAGCCTTGACAGCGGGGCCGGGAACGAGCAGTACTTC. Its translation is CASSLDSGAGNEQYF.

This chain joins TRBV7-9 and TRBJ2-1; D gene uncertain. Between the trimmed V and J ends, which lost 1 base and 3 bases, there was a span of 7 bases. The germline gives CDR1 SEHNR, CDR2 FQNEAQ (reference sequence). This CDR3 is built from 14 residues. In DNA form, the CDR3 reads TGTGCCAGCAGCTTAGACGCCAACTACAATGAGCAGTTCTTC. It codes for CASSLDANYNEQFF.

This chain joins TRBV19 and TRBJ1-1; D is ambiguous. From germline, CDR1 is LNHDA and CDR2 SQIVND (reference sequence). Trimming removed 3 bases at V and 2 bases at J, with 13 bases between. This CDR3 contains 15 residues. The CDR3 region is CASSIRSGLNTEAFF. For the CDR3, the DNA is TGTGCCAGTAGTATTCGAAGTGGTCTTAACACTGAAGCTTTCTTT. Filled out from reference TRBV19 and TRBJ1-1, the complete variable domain reads DGGITQSPKYLFRKEGQNVTLSCEQNLNHDAMYWYRQDPGQGLRLIYYSQIVNDFQKGDIAEGYSVSREKKESFPLTVTSAQKNPTAFYLCASSIRSGLNTEAFFGQGTRLTVV.

The chain joins TRBV5-4 to TRBJ1-6; D is uncertain. Germline V gene sequence: CDR1 SGHNT, CDR2 YYREEE (reference sequence). The CDR3 totals 16 residues. V was shortened by 0 bases and J by 0 bases, with 7 bases between the two germline ends. The CDR3 protein is CASSLVGSSYNSPLHF. The CDR3 DNA reads as TGTGCCAGCAGCTTGGTAGGGAGCTCCTATAATTCACCCCTCCACTTT.

This clone was counted once. V usage is TRBV27 and J usage is TRBJ1-3; D remains unclear. Germline CDR1 and CDR2: MNHEY and SMNVEV (reference sequence). The CDR3 is 14 amino acids. V was clipped by 5 bases and J by 0 bases, with 8 bases between them. CDR3 region: CASSTRGSGNTIYF. CDR3 DNA: TGTGCCAGCAGTACACGGGGCTCTGGAAACACCATATATTTT.

The CDR3 region has the DNA TGTGCCAGCAGTTCATCGGGCAGGCCGCTTAAGAAGCAGTACGTC. Translation: CASSSSGRPLKKQYV. The J gene is TRBJ2-7, the V gene TRBV28, with D hard to call. The CDR3 runs 15 residues. Germline assignment: CDR1 MDHEN and CDR2 SYDVKM. With 4 bases removed from V and 8 bases from J, the gap between germline ends came to 21 bases.

The chain combines TRBV3-1 (or the pseudogene TRBV3-2) with TRBJ1-2; D gene ambiguous. V dropped 4 bases and J dropped 1 base, with 4 bases sitting between them. Germline CDR1 and CDR2: LGHDT and YNNKEL (reference sequence). The CDR3 has 12 amino acids. The CDR3 nucleotides are TGTGCCAGCAGCCGCCTTAACTATGGCTACACCTTC. Its protein product is CASSRLNYGYTF.

The chain recombines TRBV10-1 with TRBJ2-2; D not resolved. CDR3 length: 12 amino acids. CDR1 is WNHNN and CDR2 is SYGVQD in the germline V gene (reference sequence). The V gene lost 5 bases and the J gene lost 0 bases, with 1 base spanning the gap. CDR3 region: CASSSNTGELFF. DNA of the CDR3: TGCGCCAGCAGTTCGAACACCGGGGAGCTGTTTTTT.

The count of this clone is one. Compared with germline, one end of the junction differs, possibly owing to a read error. The chain employs TRBV7-9 and TRBJ2-5; D is possibly TRBD2 (5 bases). The CDR3 runs 13 residues. Germline CDR1 is SEHNR and CDR2 is FQNEAQ (reference sequence). The CDR3 here is CASSLAPQETQYF. For the CDR3, the DNA is TGTGCCAGCAGCCTAGCCCCTCAAGAGACCCAGTACTTC.

The J gene is TRBJ1-4, the V gene TRBV4-3, with D perhaps matching TRBD1 (5 bases). The CDR3 extends over 18 amino acids. The V end was cut by 1 base, the J end by 8 bases, with 23 bases between. CDR1 and CDR2 (germline): LGHNA, YSLEER. The CDR3 spells CASSQGQWPVRGGEKLFF. The CDR3 DNA reads TGCGCCAGCAGCCAAGGACAGTGGCCGGTACGTGGCGGGGAAAAACTGTTTTTT.

As to this clone: Other nucleotide sequences from this sample produce the same CDR3. The rearrangement links TRBV5-1 to TRBJ1-1, with a weak D call TRBD1 (6 bases). Germline V gene lookup returns CDR1 SGHRS and CDR2 YFSETQ. The CDR3 extends over 14 amino acids. The V end lost 0 bases, the J end lost 4 bases, and 10 bases lay between the germline ends. CDR3 amino acids: CASSLGQAATEAFF. DNA of the CDR3: TGCGCCAGCAGCTTGGGACAGGCAGCCACTGAAGCTTTCTTT.

This clone came up once. The chain combines TRBV6-5 with TRBJ1-2, with TRBD1 matching 12 bases. The junction had 6 bases not matched to a gene; V was cut back by 2 bases and J by 8 bases. This CDR3 has 15 amino acids. From germline, CDR1 is MNHEY and CDR2 SVGAGI. CDR3 sequence: CASSYVGQGAEGYTF. DNA for the CDR3: TGTGCCAGCAGTTACGTGGGACAGGGGGCCGAAGGCTACACCTTC.

In its sample, this clone was seen once. V and J are TRBV20-1 and TRBJ2-3; no firm D call. CDR1 and CDR2 from the germline V gene are DFQATT and SNEGSKA (reference sequence). This CDR3 is built from 11 residues. Trimming took off 0 bases at V and 3 bases at J, with 1 base between the two ends. DNA for the CDR3: TGCAGTGCTAGAGAGACAGATACGCAGTATTTT. This translates into CSARETDTQYF.

The V gene is TRBV5-4, the J gene TRBJ2-7; 8 nucleotides align to TRBD2. With 4 bases clipped from V and 5 bases from J, the junction kept 11 bases outside the gene matches. The germline gives CDR1 SGHNT, CDR2 YYREEE (reference sequence). The CDR3 is 15 amino acids. The CDR3 region has the DNA TGTGCCAGCAGCGCGCTCCCCGGGGGGGCAAACGAGCAGTACTTC. Protein product: CASSALPGGANEQYF.